This entry concerns a single TCR beta chain. Its antigen is not identified. Unrecorded immune exposure was likely among donors, who were nominally healthy when sampled. The data are from a study of cytomegalovirus exposure and HLA in healthy donors. Study-level results: In terms of immune exposure information, only CMV serostatus was available. Common viral pathogens seemed, in a later analysis, to connect with several of the most significant clusters. Of the V segments, some could not be distinguished, including TRBV6-2 and TRBV6-3, and were excluded.

PCR primers comprised 60 Vbeta and 13 Jbeta primers. Generated by immunoSEQ multiplex PCR, the TCRdb table keeps only in-frame clones and is missing some. The sample carries 150,000 to 200,000 clones, about 80% recorded once. V lost 5 bases and J 1 base, leaving 14 bases between the germline ends. Per the germline V gene, CDR1 is SGHRS and CDR2 is YFSETQ. The CDR3 consists of 15 residues. The chain carries TRBV5-1 and TRBJ2-3; TRBD2 is a possible D gene (6 bases). This sequence was found in a woman between 40 and 50 years old in good health and CMV-seronegative. Sequencing was done on a sample of PBMCs. The CDR3 is CASSIRGTGTDTQYF. The CDR3 nucleotides are TGCGCCAGCAGTATTCGGGGGACGGGCACAGATACGCAGTATTTT.